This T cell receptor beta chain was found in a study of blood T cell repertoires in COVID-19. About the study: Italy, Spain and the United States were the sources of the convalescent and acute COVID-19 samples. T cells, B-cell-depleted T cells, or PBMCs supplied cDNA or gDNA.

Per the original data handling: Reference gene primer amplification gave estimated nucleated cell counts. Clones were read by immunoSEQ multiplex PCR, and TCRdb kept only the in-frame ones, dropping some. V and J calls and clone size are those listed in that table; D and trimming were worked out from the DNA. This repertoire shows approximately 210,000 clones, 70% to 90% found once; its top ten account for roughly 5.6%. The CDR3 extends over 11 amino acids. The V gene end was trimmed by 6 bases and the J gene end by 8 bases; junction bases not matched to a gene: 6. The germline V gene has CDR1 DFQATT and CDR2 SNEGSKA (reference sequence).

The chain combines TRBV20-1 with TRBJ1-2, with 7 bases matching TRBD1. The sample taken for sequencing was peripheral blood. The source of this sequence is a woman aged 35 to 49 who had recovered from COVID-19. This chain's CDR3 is CSAQGGGGYTF. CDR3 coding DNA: TGCAGTGCGCAAGGGGGCGGCGGCTACACCTTC.